Presented here are 2 T cell receptor beta chains from one specimen sequenced in a study of a mutant IDH1 vaccine in newly diagnosed glioma. Assay: immunoSEQ multiplex PCR; the TCRdb copy retains only in-frame clones and omits some. The sample lists approximately 92,000 clones; 83% were seen once. Time point defined: baseline, week 1 (first vaccination visit). Regarding treatment: pre-vaccination baseline after standard-of-care therapy. Material: PBMCs, obtained from a glioma patient treated with radiotherapy, temozolomide or both. All receptors come from a woman aged 45 to 65 with glioma.

The V gene is TRBV27, the J gene TRBJ1-6; 7 bases match TRBD1. The CDR3 runs 21 residues. CDR1 is MNHEY and CDR2 is SMNVEV in the germline V gene (reference sequence). J gave up 3 bases and V 4 bases, and 21 bases lay outside the gene matches. Written as DNA, the CDR3 is TGTGCCAGCAGTTCCACCCCCCAGACAGGGAGAGGCCTTTACTATAATTCACCCCTCCACTTT. Amino acids: CASSSTPQTGRGLYYNSPLHF.

The chain is built from TRBV28 and TRBJ1-2; D is undetermined. V shed 7 bases and J shed 3 bases, with 9 bases lying between them. This CDR3 contains 12 residues. Germline loops: CDR1 MDHEN, CDR2 SYDVKM. The CDR3 reads CASMGRDYGYTF. The CDR3, as DNA: TGTGCCAGCATGGGCAGAGACTATGGCTACACCTTC.